A selection of T cell receptor beta chains follows, all from one sample in a study of blood T cell repertoires in COVID-19. TCRdb's copy holds only in-frame clones and misses some; the assay was immunoSEQ multiplex PCR. The sample yields some 130,000 clones, just over 85% seen once. The sample taken for sequencing was PBMCs or T cells enriched from blood (not recorded which). The source of these receptors is a man in his fifties who had recovered from COVID-19. CDR3s leave out the opening cysteine and the closing phenylalanine or tryptophan. A D gene is named only where the DNA matches it firmly.

CDR3aa	v_gene	j_gene	d_gene
ASSLDQGSYEKLF	TRBV7-2	TRBJ1-4	-
ASSPRGSGPSYEQY	TRBV9	TRBJ2-7	TRBD2
ASSLDPARGTNEKLF	TRBV5-1	TRBJ1-4	-
ASSLRQQETQY	TRBV18	TRBJ2-5	-
ASSLRGVVREYYGYT	TRBV27	TRBJ1-2	-
ASTYRGNQPQH	TRBV19	TRBJ1-5	-
ASSLIPGGGSYNSPLH	TRBV7-8	TRBJ1-6	-
ASSQDRAGRTQY	TRBV4-3	TRBJ2-5	TRBD2
ASRYVGQGLKGAANEQF	TRBV2	TRBJ2-1	TRBD1
ASSLKAGGLTDTQY	TRBV5-4	TRBJ2-3	TRBD2
ASSSPPPTGTGSPLH	TRBV7-2	TRBJ1-6	TRBD1
ASSSADTQY	TRBV13	TRBJ2-3	-
ASSQDADRNNSPLH	TRBV4-3	TRBJ1-6	-
ASSQDQGPYYGYT	TRBV3-1/TRBV3-2	TRBJ1-2	-
ASSFKQPDFNSPLH	TRBV6-5	TRBJ1-6	-
ASSAPVGGEGYT	TRBV5-6	TRBJ1-2	-
ASSPSGQGFGETQY	TRBV5-1	TRBJ2-5	TRBD1
ASSLGGDGPGNSPLH	TRBV4-1	TRBJ1-6	-
ASRRQGGNSPLH	TRBV2	TRBJ1-6	TRBD1
ASSLDRVAF	TRBV6-2/TRBV6-3	TRBJ1-1	TRBD1
ASRDRSLWTEAF	TRBV19	TRBJ1-1	TRBD1
ARSRETRTEAF	TRBV2	TRBJ1-1	-
ASSPNRATNEKLF	TRBV19	TRBJ1-4	-
ASSQVFSTGGRYGYT	TRBV4-1	TRBJ1-2	TRBD1
ASSPHLTGAYEKLF	TRBV7-2	TRBJ1-4	TRBD1
ASSSAGRAGELF	TRBV7-3	TRBJ2-2	-
ASTGQGHSPLH	TRBV7-9	TRBJ1-6	TRBD1
ASRPGGPATQY	TRBV28	TRBJ2-5	TRBD2
ASRATGVLYGYT	TRBV6-5	TRBJ1-2	-
AWSGLAGVSSYNEQF	TRBV30	TRBJ2-1	TRBD2
ATSDNRGLGNEQF	TRBV24-1	TRBJ2-1	-
ASSSRGGGNYGYT	TRBV28	TRBJ1-2	-
ASSPGLAWDTDTQY	TRBV14	TRBJ2-3	TRBD2
ASSAQTVNTGELF	TRBV2	TRBJ2-2	-
ASSSGNDRVRGYT	TRBV7-9	TRBJ1-2	TRBD1
ASSLGRDQPQH	TRBV7-8	TRBJ1-5	-
ASSSGTTVADTQY	TRBV5-1	TRBJ2-3	TRBD2
ASSLDRSSTDTQY	TRBV5-4	TRBJ2-3	TRBD1
ASSLRQQTLH	TRBV28	TRBJ1-6	-
ASSLGGGTSGDEQF	TRBV7-6	TRBJ2-1	TRBD2
ASSPIADTQY	TRBV6-2/TRBV6-3	TRBJ2-3	-
ASSVGASGGRQETQY	TRBV9	TRBJ2-5	TRBD2
ASSHLTANSGNTIY	TRBV4-2	TRBJ1-3	-
ASGTSGGVVGAGEQY	TRBV7-6	TRBJ2-7	TRBD2
ASSLSPNSETQY	TRBV7-2	TRBJ2-5	-
ASNTLGGGGYT	TRBV9	TRBJ1-2	-